Listed below are T cell receptor beta chains from one sample, sequenced in a study of control samples from healthy donors and cancer patients. TCRdb's table, derived via immunoSEQ multiplex PCR, lists solely in-frame clones and lacks some. The table shows fewer than 200,000 clones, with over 80% occurring only once. The sample consisted of blood. These receptors originate from a young man in good health. The CDR3 runs from the conserved cysteine through the conserved F or W. The D gene is left open where the match is weak. Size tells how often a clone was seen (once, few, many) or the class of an expanded clone, and some rows leave it out.

j_call: TRBJ2-5
d_call: TRBD2
v_call: TRBV24-1
clone_size: once
cdr3_nt: TGTGCCACCAGTGATTCAGGGAGGGTAGAGACCCAGTACTTC
cdr3_aa: CATSDSGRVETQYF

j_call: TRBJ1-6
d_call: NA
v_call: TRBV4-1
clone_size: NA
cdr3_nt: TGCGCCAGCAGCCTGGGGGCAGGGGCTTCACCCCTCCACTTT
cdr3_aa: CASSLGAGASPLHF

j_call: TRBJ2-7
d_call: NA
v_call: TRBV13
clone_size: once
cdr3_nt: TGTGCCAGCAGCTTAGGCGCAGGGCCCCTTTTGGAGCAGTACTTC
cdr3_aa: CASSLGAGPLLEQYF

j_call: TRBJ1-3
d_call: NA
v_call: TRBV3-1/TRBV3-2
clone_size: NA
cdr3_nt: TGTGCCAGCACCACCAAGCCGGGAAACACCATATATTTT
cdr3_aa: CASTTKPGNTIYF

j_call: TRBJ2-1
d_call: TRBD1
v_call: TRBV5-6
clone_size: NA
cdr3_nt: TGTGCCAGCAGCGACGGGACAGGGGTGAATGAGCAGTTCTTC
cdr3_aa: CASSDGTGVNEQFF

j_call: TRBJ1-3
d_call: NA
v_call: TRBV18
clone_size: NA
cdr3_nt: TGTGCCAGCTCCCAGGACAGTAGGTCTGGAAACACCATATATTTT
cdr3_aa: CASSQDSRSGNTIYF

j_call: TRBJ1-4
d_call: NA
v_call: TRBV6-5
clone_size: few
cdr3_nt: TGTGCCAGCAGTTACTCACGGGGGGAAGGTGAAAAACTGTTTTTT
cdr3_aa: CASSYSRGEGEKLFF

j_call: TRBJ1-4
d_call: NA
v_call: TRBV2
clone_size: NA
cdr3_nt: TGTGCCAGCAAACAGACAACTAATGAAAAACTGTTTTTT
cdr3_aa: CASKQTTNEKLFF

j_call: TRBJ2-3
d_call: NA
v_call: TRBV30
clone_size: NA
cdr3_nt: TGTGCCTGGACACTTAAGGGCACAGATACGCAGTATTTT
cdr3_aa: CAWTLKGTDTQYF

j_call: TRBJ2-3
d_call: NA
v_call: TRBV5-1
clone_size: NA
cdr3_nt: TGCGCCAGCAGCTTAGGGCAGGCCCCAGATACGCAGTATTTT
cdr3_aa: CASSLGQAPDTQYF

j_call: TRBJ2-3
d_call: NA
v_call: TRBV18
clone_size: once
cdr3_nt: TGTGCCAGCTCACCCTGGATGGCTAGCACAGATACGCAGTATTTT
cdr3_aa: CASSPWMASTDTQYF

j_call: TRBJ2-1
d_call: TRBD1
v_call: TRBV5-8
clone_size: once
cdr3_nt: TGTGCCAGCAGCCACAGGGGAGACTTTTACAATGAGCAGTTCTTC
cdr3_aa: CASSHRGDFYNEQFF

j_call: TRBJ2-7
d_call: NA
v_call: TRBV4-1
clone_size: NA
cdr3_nt: TGCGCCAGCAGCCAAGCGGGACCCTACGAGCAGTACTTC
cdr3_aa: CASSQAGPYEQYF

j_call: TRBJ2-1
d_call: TRBD2
v_call: TRBV9
clone_size: NA
cdr3_nt: TGTGCCAGCAACGATCTCCATTCTAGCGGGGGGTCCTACAATGAGCAGTTCTTC
cdr3_aa: CASNDLHSSGGSYNEQFF

j_call: TRBJ1-1
d_call: NA
v_call: TRBV11-2
clone_size: NA
cdr3_nt: TGTGCCAGCAGCTCGACGGGAGGACCGACTGAAGCTTTCTTT
cdr3_aa: CASSSTGGPTEAFF

j_call: TRBJ1-1
d_call: NA
v_call: TRBV9
clone_size: NA
cdr3_nt: TGTGCCAGCAGCGTAAGTGTCGGGAACGGAATAACGAACACTGAAGCTTTCTTT
cdr3_aa: CASSVSVGNGITNTEAFF

j_call: TRBJ2-3
d_call: NA
v_call: TRBV5-1
clone_size: NA
cdr3_nt: TGCGCCAGCAGCTTCAGTACTAGCACAGATACGCAGTATTTT
cdr3_aa: CASSFSTSTDTQYF

j_call: TRBJ1-6
d_call: TRBD1
v_call: TRBV27
clone_size: NA
cdr3_nt: TGTGCCAGCAGTACCTCACGGTCAGGGGGCAATTCACCCCTCCACTTT
cdr3_aa: CASSTSRSGGNSPLHF

j_call: TRBJ2-3
d_call: NA
v_call: TRBV30
clone_size: NA
cdr3_nt: TGTGCCTGGAGTAGTACAGATACGCAGTATTTT
cdr3_aa: CAWSSTDTQYF

j_call: TRBJ1-1
d_call: NA
v_call: TRBV11-2
clone_size: NA
cdr3_nt: TGTGCCAGCAGCTTAGACGTGCGGGGGAACACTGAAGCTTTCTTT
cdr3_aa: CASSLDVRGNTEAFF

j_call: TRBJ1-3
d_call: TRBD1
v_call: TRBV18
clone_size: once
cdr3_nt: TGTGCCAGCTCACCACTTTCAGGGGGCCTAGGAAACACCATATATTTT
cdr3_aa: CASSPLSGGLGNTIYF

j_call: TRBJ1-1
d_call: TRBD1
v_call: TRBV18
clone_size: NA
cdr3_nt: TGTGCCAGCTCACCGACAGGGGGGATGACTGAAGCTTTCTTT
cdr3_aa: CASSPTGGMTEAFF

j_call: TRBJ2-3
d_call: NA
v_call: TRBV9
clone_size: NA
cdr3_nt: TGTGCCAGCAGCGTAGTCAGCACAGATACGCAGTATTTT
cdr3_aa: CASSVVSTDTQYF

j_call: TRBJ1-5
d_call: NA
v_call: TRBV11-2
clone_size: NA
cdr3_nt: TGTGCCAGCAGCCCTAGGGGTAGCAATCAGCCCCAGCATTTT
cdr3_aa: CASSPRGSNQPQHF

j_call: TRBJ1-2
d_call: TRBD1
v_call: TRBV6-5
clone_size: once
cdr3_nt: TGTGCCAGCAGATCGATTACAGGGGACACCTTC
cdr3_aa: CASRSITGDTF

j_call: TRBJ2-6
d_call: NA
v_call: TRBV27
clone_size: NA
cdr3_nt: TGTGCCAGCAGTTTACCCCCTGGGGCCAACGTCCTGACTTTC
cdr3_aa: CASSLPPGANVLTF

j_call: TRBJ1-1
d_call: TRBD1
v_call: TRBV27
clone_size: NA
cdr3_nt: TGTGCCAGCAGTCCCCTCGGACAGGGTGGTCAAACTGAAGCTTTCTTT
cdr3_aa: CASSPLGQGGQTEAFF

j_call: TRBJ1-6
d_call: NA
v_call: TRBV12-3/TRBV12-4
clone_size: NA
cdr3_nt: TGTGCCAGCAGCAGGACAGCTAATTCACCCCTCCACTTT
cdr3_aa: CASSRTANSPLHF

j_call: TRBJ2-1
d_call: TRBD2
v_call: TRBV28
clone_size: NA
cdr3_nt: TGTGCCAGCAGTTTGGGAGGGATCGAGTGGGATGAGCAGTTCTTC
cdr3_aa: CASSLGGIEWDEQFF

j_call: TRBJ2-3
d_call: NA
v_call: TRBV6-5
clone_size: NA
cdr3_nt: TGTGCCAGCGCAAGCGGGAGCACAGATACGCAGTATTTT
cdr3_aa: CASASGSTDTQYF

j_call: TRBJ1-2
d_call: TRBD1
v_call: TRBV9
clone_size: NA
cdr3_nt: TGTGCCAGCAGCATAGGACAGGGGCAGGCTGGCTACACCTTC
cdr3_aa: CASSIGQGQAGYTF